These T cell receptor beta chains were read from a single sample in a study of T-cell reconstitution after alpha-beta-depleted transplantation in children. MiXCR, run by TCRdb on the PCR reads, gives a single entry per CDR3 protein. The sample lists more than 85,000 distinct CDR3 sequences, roughly 7.1% occurring once. Sequences were derived from PBMCs, sampled before TCRalphabeta/CD19-depleted stem cell transplant. These receptors were obtained from a boy aged 2 to 10 with acute lymphoblastic leukemia, due to receive a stem cell transplant. CDR3s include the opening cysteine and the closing phenylalanine or tryptophan. Fields, in order: V gene, D gene, J gene, CDR3 protein. The D gene is left open where the match is weak.

TRBV4-2,TRBD2,TRBJ2-3,CASSHTSGGRKDTQYF
TRBV2,.,TRBJ1-5,CASNSYSNQPQHF
TRBV4-1,TRBD1,TRBJ2-5,CASSPQGTGLGETQYF
TRBV10-3,.,TRBJ2-5,CAVGGGETQYF
TRBV6-5,.,TRBJ1-4,CASSYGADEKLFF
TRBV5-1,.,TRBJ1-4,CASSLDALVNEKLFF
TRBV4-2,.,TRBJ1-5,CASSRDRRGGNSNQPQHF
TRBV5-1,.,TRBJ2-4,CATPRGTGENIQYF
TRBV4-3,TRBD1,TRBJ2-5,CASSQEWTGGETQYF
TRBV4-1,TRBD1,TRBJ1-2,CASSQGTGDGYTF
TRBV19,.,TRBJ1-1,CASSMSKAEAFF
TRBV6-4,.,TRBJ1-1,CASSPLGGSTEAFF
TRBV15,.,TRBJ2-5,CATSRGQETQYF
TRBV5-1,.,TRBJ1-2,CASSFLGSYGYTF
TRBV20-1,.,TRBJ2-7,CSARDGFSEQYF
TRBV9,.,TRBJ1-6,CASSVATLGPSPLHF
TRBV5-1,TRBD1,TRBJ1-3,CASSPGTVGNTIYF
TRBV2,.,TRBJ2-5,CASNLALVQYF
TRBV7-9,.,TRBJ1-2,CASSPPRLTHYGYTF
TRBV11-3,.,TRBJ1-2,CASSLGTDTDGGQGYTF
TRBV15,TRBD1,TRBJ2-3,CATQMGTVRDTQYF
TRBV5-1,.,TRBJ2-3,CASSDPWIASTDTQYF
TRBV28,.,TRBJ1-1,CASRVDMGGTEAFF
TRBV3-1,TRBD2,TRBJ2-3,CASSRTSGRDTQYF
TRBV25-1,.,TRBJ1-2,CASSELEGYGYTF
TRBV12-3/TRBV12-4,TRBD1,TRBJ2-7,CASRNRGEQYF
TRBV4-1,.,TRBJ1-3,CASSQGGPRVGNTIYF
TRBV6-5,TRBD2,TRBJ2-2,CASRAGGRGELFF
TRBV10-3,TRBD1,TRBJ2-5,CAISESLRRGQETQYF
TRBV10-3,.,TRBJ1-1,CASAPRGTEAFF
TRBV5-1,.,TRBJ2-3,CASGLPSTDTQYF
TRBV6-4,TRBD1,TRBJ2-6,CASSDSTGSGANVLTF